This T cell receptor (beta chain) was found in a study of Graves' ophthalmopathy and Graves' hyperthyroidism. Between the trimmed V and J ends, which lost 3 bases and 3 bases, there was a span of 18 bases. CDR1 is DFQATT, CDR2 SNEGSKA, per germline (reference sequence). The CDR3 has 15 amino acids. This clonotype was seen repeatedly, ten times or more. Amplification of the TCR beta CDR3 regions used RNA transcripts (as template). Amplification began with first-round RT-PCR using HTBI primers, then second-round multiplex PCR was performed. Via MiXCR, TCRdb re-called the multiplex PCR reads, giving one row per CDR3 protein. The sample holds roughly 380,000 distinct CDR3 sequences, about 16% seen once.

The receptor's source is a young woman with stable Graves' hyperthyroidism. What was sequenced was peripheral blood. This chain connects TRBV20-1 to TRBJ2-7, with D tentatively TRBD1 or TRBD2 (6 bases each). The CDR3 sequence is CSARRGARGVYEQYF. The DNA for the CDR3 is TGCAGTGCTAGGAGGGGGGCCAGGGGAGTCTACGAGCAGTACTTC.